These T cell receptor beta chains were read from a single sample in a study of cytomegalovirus exposure and HLA in healthy donors. Libraries were prepared by immunoSEQ multiplex PCR; TCRdb keeps only in-frame clonotypes and omits some of them. The table records around 140,000 clones, 70% to 85% of them present only once. The sample taken for sequencing was PBMCs. All receptors derive from a young man in good health and CMV-seropositive. The CDR3 runs from the conserved cysteine through the conserved F or W. Fields, in order: V gene, clone size, J gene, D gene, CDR3 protein, CDR3 DNA. The D gene is left open where the match is weak. The size entry is marked missing in some rows and otherwise reads once, few, many or a size class.

v_call: TRBV5-1; clone_size: -; j_call: TRBJ2-5; d_call: TRBD1; cdr3_aa: CASSPQGAGGETQYF; cdr3_nt: TGCGCCAGCAGCCCACAGGGGGCAGGTGGAGAGACCCAGTACTTC
v_call: TRBV30; clone_size: -; j_call: TRBJ2-2; d_call: TRBD2; cdr3_aa: CAWSQGSGFTGELFF; cdr3_nt: TGTGCCTGGAGCCAGGGTAGCGGGTTCACCGGGGAGCTGTTTTTT
v_call: TRBV27; clone_size: -; j_call: TRBJ1-1; d_call: -; cdr3_aa: CASSPSTGGNTEAFF; cdr3_nt: TGTGCCAGCAGCCCCTCGACGGGAGGAAACACTGAAGCTTTCTTT
v_call: TRBV7-9; clone_size: once; j_call: TRBJ1-1; d_call: -; cdr3_aa: CASSLQGNTEAFF; cdr3_nt: TGTGCCAGCAGCCTGCAGGGGAACACTGAAGCTTTCTTT
v_call: TRBV30; clone_size: -; j_call: TRBJ2-2; d_call: TRBD1; cdr3_aa: CAFLSTGTGLAGELFF; cdr3_nt: TGTGCCTTTCTAAGTACCGGGACAGGGCTTGCCGGGGAGCTGTTTTTT
v_call: TRBV6-1; clone_size: -; j_call: TRBJ2-7; d_call: -; cdr3_aa: CASSRGAINEQYF; cdr3_nt: TGTGCCAGCAGTCGGGGGGCTATCAACGAGCAGTACTTC
v_call: TRBV6-1; clone_size: few; j_call: TRBJ1-1; d_call: -; cdr3_aa: CASSEALQGNTEAFF; cdr3_nt: TGTGCCAGCAGTGAAGCGCTTCAGGGAAACACTGAAGCTTTCTTT
v_call: TRBV5-1; clone_size: -; j_call: TRBJ2-1; d_call: TRBD2; cdr3_aa: CASRQRDRQDEQFF; cdr3_nt: TGCGCCAGCAGGCAGCGGGACCGGCAGGATGAGCAGTTCTTC
v_call: TRBV14; clone_size: -; j_call: TRBJ2-2; d_call: -; cdr3_aa: CASSRPGQNTGELFF; cdr3_nt: TGTGCCAGCAGCCGACCGGGACAGAACACCGGGGAGCTGTTTTTT
v_call: TRBV2; clone_size: -; j_call: TRBJ2-3; d_call: TRBD1; cdr3_aa: CASSLDRGLVDTQYF; cdr3_nt: TGTGCCAGCAGCCTCGACAGGGGGCTGGTAGATACGCAGTATTTT
v_call: TRBV11-2; clone_size: -; j_call: TRBJ2-7; d_call: TRBD1; cdr3_aa: CASSLAGTGSSEQYF; cdr3_nt: TGTGCCAGCAGCTTAGCGGGGACAGGGTCGTCCGAGCAGTACTTC
v_call: TRBV15; clone_size: -; j_call: TRBJ1-5; d_call: -; cdr3_aa: CATRGGANNQPQHF; cdr3_nt: TGTGCCACCCGGGGAGGAGCTAATAATCAGCCCCAGCATTTT
v_call: TRBV28; clone_size: few; j_call: TRBJ2-2; d_call: TRBD2; cdr3_aa: CASSLGIGRGNTGELFF; cdr3_nt: TGTGCCAGCAGTTTAGGTATAGGGAGGGGTAACACCGGGGAGCTGTTTTTT
v_call: TRBV28; clone_size: -; j_call: TRBJ2-2; d_call: TRBD2; cdr3_aa: CASSPLAGGTGELFF; cdr3_nt: TGTGCCAGCAGTCCCCTGGCGGGAGGCACCGGGGAGCTGTTTTTT
v_call: TRBV19; clone_size: -; j_call: TRBJ2-7; d_call: TRBD1; cdr3_aa: CASSIRHKLGGPGQGVHEQYF; cdr3_nt: TGTGCCAGTAGTATACGTCACAAGTTGGGAGGACCGGGACAGGGTGTCCACGAGCAGTACTTC
v_call: TRBV25-1; clone_size: -; j_call: TRBJ2-7; d_call: -; cdr3_aa: CASSDPTGGHSYEQYF; cdr3_nt: TGTGCCAGCAGTGACCCTACGGGGGGCCACTCCTACGAGCAGTACTTC
v_call: TRBV18; clone_size: -; j_call: TRBJ1-6; d_call: TRBD1; cdr3_aa: CASSLGPTGGESPLHF; cdr3_nt: TGTGCCAGCTCACTCGGCCCTACAGGGGGGGAATCACCCCTCCACTTT
v_call: TRBV21-1; clone_size: -; j_call: TRBJ2-5; d_call: -; cdr3_aa: CASSKKGQGETQYF; cdr3_nt: TGTGCCAGCAGCAAAAAAGGACAGGGAGAGACCCAGTACTTC
v_call: TRBV28; clone_size: -; j_call: TRBJ1-1; d_call: -; cdr3_aa: CASRSRGGKYTEAFF; cdr3_nt: TGTGCCAGCAGATCCCGGGGAGGGAAGTACACTGAAGCTTTCTTT
v_call: TRBV7-9; clone_size: few; j_call: TRBJ1-6; d_call: -; cdr3_aa: CASSSYPLNSPLHF; cdr3_nt: TGTGCCAGCAGTTCCTACCCCCTTAATTCACCCCTCCACTTT
v_call: TRBV7-9; clone_size: -; j_call: TRBJ1-3; d_call: TRBD1; cdr3_aa: CASSLTGSGNTIYF; cdr3_nt: TGTGCCAGCAGCCTGACAGGGTCTGGAAACACCATATATTTT
v_call: TRBV19; clone_size: -; j_call: TRBJ2-3; d_call: -; cdr3_aa: CASSMGGGSTDTQYF; cdr3_nt: TGTGCCAGTAGTATGGGGGGGGGCAGCACAGATACGCAGTATTTT
v_call: TRBV6-1; clone_size: -; j_call: TRBJ2-1; d_call: TRBD2; cdr3_aa: CASREYAGTSIYNEQFF; cdr3_nt: TGTGCCAGCAGAGAATATGCCGGGACTAGCATATACAATGAGCAGTTCTTC
v_call: TRBV9; clone_size: -; j_call: TRBJ2-2; d_call: TRBD2; cdr3_aa: CASSVRIAGRGELFF; cdr3_nt: TGTGCCAGCAGCGTTCGGATAGCGGGACGCGGGGAGCTGTTTTTT
v_call: TRBV5-1; clone_size: few; j_call: TRBJ2-5; d_call: TRBD2; cdr3_aa: CASSRGSGGGTQETQYF; cdr3_nt: TGCGCCAGCAGTCGTGGAAGCGGGGGAGGAACCCAAGAGACCCAGTACTTC
v_call: TRBV6-6; clone_size: -; j_call: TRBJ1-1; d_call: -; cdr3_aa: CASGGGAVSTEAFF; cdr3_nt: TGTGCCAGCGGAGGAGGGGCGGTAAGCACTGAAGCTTTCTTT
v_call: TRBV25-1; clone_size: -; j_call: TRBJ2-5; d_call: TRBD2; cdr3_aa: CARRRPGLEETQYF; cdr3_nt: TGTGCCAGAAGGAGACCAGGACTAGAAGAGACCCAGTACTTC
v_call: TRBV30; clone_size: -; j_call: TRBJ2-1; d_call: TRBD2; cdr3_aa: CAWSRTSGTYNEQFF; cdr3_nt: TGTGCCTGGAGTCGGACTAGCGGGACCTACAATGAGCAGTTCTTC
v_call: TRBV7-3; clone_size: -; j_call: TRBJ2-3; d_call: TRBD2; cdr3_aa: CASSSPTSAASTDTQYF; cdr3_nt: TGTGCCAGCAGCTCCCCGACTAGCGCCGCTAGCACAGATACGCAGTATTTT
v_call: TRBV6-1; clone_size: -; j_call: TRBJ2-7; d_call: -; cdr3_aa: CASTRQEDSYEQYF; cdr3_nt: TGTGCCAGCACTCGACAGGAGGATAGCTACGAGCAGTACTTC
v_call: TRBV28; clone_size: many; j_call: TRBJ1-3; d_call: TRBD1; cdr3_aa: CASSTLDRVLNTIYF; cdr3_nt: TGTGCCAGCAGTACTCTGGACAGGGTACTAAACACCATATATTTT
v_call: TRBV25-1; clone_size: -; j_call: TRBJ2-1; d_call: -; cdr3_aa: CASSGLRGRGGVEQFF; cdr3_nt: TGTGCCAGCTCGGGGCTCAGGGGACGCGGGGGCGTTGAGCAGTTCTTC
v_call: TRBV5-6; clone_size: few; j_call: TRBJ2-7; d_call: -; cdr3_aa: CASSLREFEYEQYF; cdr3_nt: TGTGCCAGCAGCCTACGGGAGTTTGAGTACGAGCAGTACTTC
v_call: TRBV28; clone_size: -; j_call: TRBJ1-5; d_call: -; cdr3_aa: CASSLSAARGAGGQPQHF; cdr3_nt: TGTGCCAGCAGTTTAAGTGCCGCCCGGGGGGCGGGAGGTCAGCCCCAGCATTTT
v_call: TRBV19; clone_size: -; j_call: TRBJ1-2; d_call: TRBD1; cdr3_aa: CASKGQGSPSGYTF; cdr3_nt: TGTGCCAGTAAGGGACAGGGCTCCCCCTCTGGCTACACCTTC
v_call: TRBV9; clone_size: -; j_call: TRBJ2-3; d_call: -; cdr3_aa: CASSQSDDGIGTDTQYF; cdr3_nt: TGTGCCAGCAGCCAAAGTGATGACGGGATAGGCACAGATACGCAGTATTTT
v_call: TRBV11-3; clone_size: -; j_call: TRBJ2-7; d_call: -; cdr3_aa: CASSFLAANSYEQYF; cdr3_nt: TGTGCCAGCAGCTTTTTAGCGGCTAACTCCTACGAGCAGTACTTC
v_call: TRBV13; clone_size: -; j_call: TRBJ2-5; d_call: -; cdr3_aa: CASSSPWEVATQYF; cdr3_nt: TGTGCCAGCAGCTCCCCCTGGGAGGTCGCGACCCAGTACTTC
v_call: TRBV7-9; clone_size: -; j_call: TRBJ2-7; d_call: -; cdr3_aa: CSSSLTGYSSYEQYF; cdr3_nt: TGTTCCAGCAGCTTAACGGGTTATAGCTCCTACGAGCAGTACTTC